These 31 T cell receptor beta chains originate from one sample sequenced in a study of graft-versus-host responses after intestinal transplantation. Assay: immunoSEQ multiplex PCR; the TCRdb copy retains only in-frame clones and omits some. The profile shows about 54,000 clones, about 89% of them singletons. This sample comprised PBMCs, obtained more than 650 days after intestinal transplant. Receptor source: a human patient who received an intestinal transplant, so some T cells may come from the graft donor.

The chain has TRBV29-1 and TRBJ1-2; maybe TRBD1 (5 bases). Germline CDR1 and CDR2: SQVTM and ANQGSEA. The V gene lost 7 bases and the J gene lost 5 bases, with 20 bases spanning the gap. CDR3 length: 14 amino acids. DNA of the CDR3: TGCAGCGGGGCCCCGGCGGGGCGCGATTATGGCTACACCTTC. It codes for CSGAPAGRDYGYTF.

The chain's CDR3 is CAWTKPGAPLHF. CDR3 in DNA: TGTGCCTGGACCAAGCCCGGGGCACCCCTCCACTTT. This chain links TRBV30 with TRBJ1-6; no clear D gene. V lost 4 bases, J lost 11 bases, and 12 bases lay in between. The germline gives CDR1 GTSNPN, CDR2 SVGIG (reference sequence). The CDR3 spans 12 residues. Using reference TRBV30 and TRBJ1-6 for the parts outside the CDR3, the full variable domain is SQTIHQWPATLVQPVGSPLSLECTVEGTSNPNLYWYRQAAGRGLQLLFYSVGIGQISSEVPQNLSASRPQDRQFILSSKKLLLSDSGFYLCAWTKPGAPLHFGNGTRLTVT.

This chain joins TRBV23-1 and TRBJ1-1, with 7 bases matching TRBD1. TRBV23-1 is identified as an open reading frame with a role that is uncertain. The CDR3 has 15 residues. The V segment lost 6 bases and the J segment 2 bases; nucleotides outside the gene matches: 9. The CDR3 spells CASRPTGEGNTEAFF. In DNA, the CDR3 is TGCGCCAGCAGACCAACAGGGGAAGGTAACACTGAAGCTTTCTTT.

V usage is TRBV5-6 and J usage is TRBJ1-4, with 7 bases that match TRBD1. The CDR3 is made up of 16 amino acids. V shed 3 bases, J shed 2 bases, and the junction held 7 bases outside the gene matches. From germline, CDR1 is SGHDT and CDR2 YYEEEE. The CDR3 region has the DNA TGTGCCAGCAGCTCGACAGGGAAGTCCACTAATGAAAAACTGTTTTTT. Its protein product is CASSSTGKSTNEKLFF.

DNA of the CDR3: TGTGCCAGCAAAGAGCCAGCAGCCACTGAAGCTTTCTTT. Translation gives CASKEPAATEAFF. The chain couples TRBV6-1 to TRBJ1-1; D uncertain. V was trimmed by 7 bases and J by 4 bases, leaving 13 bases between them. This CDR3 has 13 residues. Germline CDR1 reads MNHNS; CDR2 reads SASEGT.

This clone was detected once. The chain has TRBV7-9 and TRBJ2-5; 10 bases fit TRBD2. Trimming took 5 bases from V and 5 from J; bases not matched to a gene: 8. The V gene's germline CDR1 is SEHNR and CDR2 FQNEAQ (reference sequence). The CDR3 is 15 residues long. DNA of the CDR3: TGTGCCAGCAGCCGAAGCGGGGGGGCGGAGGAGACCCAGTACTTC. Translation: CASSRSGGAEETQYF.

This clone was recorded only once. The genes are TRBV4-1 and TRBJ2-1; 12 bases match TRBD2. This CDR3 comprises 16 residues. Trimming cost V 6 bases and J 9 bases; bases outside gene matches: 12. Germline CDR1 reads MGHRA; CDR2 reads YSYEKL. Written as DNA, the CDR3 is TGCGCCAGCAGGGCTAGCGGGGGGGATTGGGTGAGTGAGCAGTTCTTC. This sequence encodes CASRASGGDWVSEQFF.

The chain employs TRBV6-5 and TRBJ2-3; perhaps D is TRBD1 or TRBD2 (5 bases each). Germline V lookup: CDR1 MNHEY, CDR2 SVGAGI. V gave up 0 bases and J gave up 0 bases, with 10 bases separating them. The CDR3 is 16 amino acids. CDR3 coding DNA: TGTGCCAGCAGTTACTCCCGGGGCTATAGCACAGATACGCAGTATTTT. Protein product: CASSYSRGYSTDTQYF.

In this sample, this clone turned up once. V gene TRBV2 combines with J gene TRBJ1-1; 7 nucleotides match TRBD1. The CDR3 runs 14 residues. Germline CDR1 SNHLY, CDR2 FYNNEI. V was clipped by 6 bases and J by 3 bases; unmatched bases: 7. For the CDR3, the DNA is TGTGCCAGCAGGGGAGGGGGCCTTTACACTGAAGCTTTCTTT. This gives the protein CASRGGGLYTEAFF.

The genes are TRBV18 and TRBJ2-5; 11 nucleotides agree with TRBD1. The CDR3 length is 17 residues. Germline CDR1 and CDR2: KGHSH and LQKENI. V lost 6 bases to trimming and J lost 5 bases; unmatched junction nucleotides: 14. In DNA, the CDR3 is TGTGCCAGCTCGCCCCCTCGCGGGACAGGGGGACTTGAGACCCAGTACTTC. It specifies CASSPPRGTGGLETQYF.

The sample holds a few counts of this clone. This sequence joins TRBV30 and TRBJ1-3; no clear D. This CDR3 has 12 amino acids. CDR1 and CDR2 from the germline V gene are GTSNPN and SVGIG (reference sequence). Trimming shortened V by 0 bases and J by 2 bases, and 2 bases separated the two germline ends. The DNA for the CDR3 is TGTGCCTGGAGTGTTCCTGGAAACACCATATATTTT. As protein: CAWSVPGNTIYF. The complete variable domain, with remaining parts taken from reference TRBV30 and TRBJ1-3, reads SQTIHQWPATLVQPVGSPLSLECTVEGTSNPNLYWYRQAAGRGLQLLFYSVGIGQISSEVPQNLSASRPQDRQFILSSKKLLLSDSGFYLCAWSVPGNTIYFGEGSWLTVV.

A few counts support this clone. This chain uses TRBV4-1 with TRBJ1-5; D unresolved. Germline V gene sequence: CDR1 MGHRA, CDR2 YSYEKL. The CDR3 length is 13 residues. Trimming removed 1 base from V and 4 bases from J, with 5 bases in between. DNA for the CDR3: TGCGCCAGCAGCCAAGGAGGGAATCAGCCCCAGCATTTT. It is translated as CASSQGGNQPQHF.

This clone was seen a single time. The chain has TRBV19 and TRBJ2-7; D unclear. The CDR3 extends over 16 amino acids. Germline values: CDR1 LNHDA, CDR2 SQIVND (reference sequence). The germline V and J ends were trimmed by 5 bases and 1 base, with 18 bases remaining between them. Written as DNA, the CDR3 is TGTGCCAGTAGTTCACTCATGACGGCACTTTCCTACGAGCAGTACTTC. Translating gives CASSSLMTALSYEQYF.

Notes on this clone: This same CDR3 is encoded by further DNA sequences in the sample. This chain connects TRBV30 to TRBJ1-5; no clear D. The germline V gene has CDR1 GTSNPN and CDR2 SVGIG (reference sequence). Deletions cut 0 bases from V and 2 bases from J, with 5 bases between. The CDR3 spans 13 residues. CDR3 region: CAWSVRGNQPQHF. CDR3 bases: TGTGCCTGGAGTGTACGGGGCAATCAGCCCCAGCATTTT.

The chain carries TRBV6-1 and TRBJ1-1; D gene ambiguous. Germline loops: CDR1 MNHNS, CDR2 SASEGT. V gave up 3 bases and J gave up 0 bases, with 5 bases separating them. This CDR3 has 13 residues. The CDR3 DNA follows: TGTGCCAGCAGTGAGGGCCTGAACACTGAAGCTTTCTTT. Residues: CASSEGLNTEAFF.

The gene calls are TRBV7-2 and TRBJ2-5, with a weak D call TRBD1 (6 bases). This CDR3 spans 19 amino acids. Trimming cost V 3 bases and J 2 bases, with 25 bases left between them. Germline lookup yields CDR1 SGHTA and CDR2 FQGNSA. CDR3 residues: CASSFPSRTVSTIQETQYF. The CDR3 bases are TGTGCCAGCAGCTTTCCATCCCGGACAGTGTCCACGATTCAAGAGACCCAGTACTTC.

This chain connects TRBV6-1 to TRBJ2-3; D assignment may be TRBD1 or TRBD2 (5 bases each). The CDR3 covers 12 residues. The germline V gene encodes CDR1 MNHNS and CDR2 SASEGT. V dropped 1 base and J dropped 8 bases, with 7 bases sitting between them. Here the CDR3 DNA reads TGTGCCAGCAGTGAAGTTGGGGGTACGCAGTATTTT. Its protein product is CASSEVGGTQYF.

The rearrangement joins TRBV15 to TRBJ1-1, with D possibly TRBD1 on 5 matching bases. Germline V gene data show CDR1 as LNHNV and CDR2 as YYDKDF (reference sequence). This CDR3 contains 14 residues. The V and J ends lost 0 bases and 8 bases respectively, with 13 bases between them. The CDR3 loop is CATSRDSRGWEAFF. For the CDR3, the DNA is TGTGCCACCAGCAGAGATTCGAGGGGCTGGGAAGCTTTCTTT.

This sequence joins TRBV6-5 and TRBJ2-7; 8 positions match TRBD1. V lost 5 bases to trimming and J lost 2 bases; unmatched junction nucleotides: 5. The CDR3 is 14 amino acids. Per germline, CDR1 MNHEY and CDR2 SVGAGI. Here the CDR3 DNA reads TGTGCCAGCAGTCAACAGGGGGTGACCTACGAGCAGTACTTC. This translates into CASSQQGVTYEQYF.

This clone was seen a handful of times. The V call is TRBV19, the J call TRBJ1-3; D remains ambiguous. The germline V and J ends were trimmed by 5 bases and 1 base, with 18 bases remaining between them. Per the germline V gene, CDR1 is LNHDA and CDR2 is SQIVND (reference sequence). CDR3 length: 17 amino acids. CDR3 sequence (DNA): TGTGCCAGTAGTTCCGGGCTTACAACCGCGTCTGGAAACACCATATATTTT. It encodes CASSSGLTTASGNTIYF.

The chain employs TRBV18 and TRBJ2-3; 8 positions agree with TRBD2. J was trimmed by 4 bases and V by 3 bases; bases with no gene match: 3. The germline CDR1 and CDR2 sequences are KGHSH and LQKENI. The CDR3 spans 14 residues. DNA for the CDR3: TGTGCCAGCTCACCGACGGGGGGGGCAGATACGCAGTATTTT. Its protein product is CASSPTGGADTQYF.

This chain joins TRBV11-2 and TRBJ2-5, with D perhaps matching TRBD2 (5 bases). This CDR3 spans 13 amino acids. The germline V and J ends were trimmed by 4 bases and 2 bases, with 8 bases remaining between them. Germline CDR1 reads SGHAT; CDR2 reads FQNNGV. Here the CDR3 reads CASSSGGQETQYF. DNA of the CDR3: TGTGCCAGCAGCTCTGGCGGGCAAGAGACCCAGTACTTC.

The rearrangement links TRBV18 to TRBJ1-1; 9 bases are shared with TRBD1. Germline-derived CDR1 and CDR2 are KGHSH and LQKENI. The CDR3 is made up of 16 amino acids. J gave up 0 bases and V 0 bases, and 2 bases lay outside the gene matches. Here the CDR3 reads CASSPPGQGMNTEAFF. Here the CDR3 DNA reads TGTGCCAGCTCACCACCTGGACAGGGGATGAACACTGAAGCTTTCTTT.

The chain recombines TRBV25-1 with TRBJ2-1; D not certain. Trimming took 3 bases from V and 1 from J, leaving 4 bases between them. This CDR3 has 13 residues. CDR1 and CDR2 (germline): MGHDK, SYGVNS. CDR3 nucleotides: TGTGCCAGCAGTGACCAATCCTACAATGAGCAGTTCTTC. Its translation is CASSDQSYNEQFF.

The chain carries TRBV5-1 and TRBJ1-4, with D uncertain. The V and J ends lost 3 bases and 5 bases respectively, with 14 bases between them. Germline CDR1 and CDR2: SGHRS and YFSETQ. This CDR3 contains 15 residues. CDR3 residues: CASSSSGRENEKLFF. CDR3 in DNA: TGCGCCAGCAGCTCCTCGGGGAGGGAAAATGAAAAACTGTTTTTT.

V usage is TRBV27 and J usage is TRBJ1-2, with no clear D. Trimming shortened V by 0 bases and J by 5 bases, and 7 bases separated the two germline ends. Germline loops: CDR1 MNHEY, CDR2 SMNVEV (reference sequence). The CDR3 consists of 13 residues. The CDR3 protein is CASSLSLGYGYTF. CDR3 DNA sequence: TGTGCCAGCAGTTTATCTCTAGGGTATGGCTACACCTTC.

The genes are TRBV5-5 and TRBJ1-2; D unclear. CDR3 size: 16 residues. Germline V lookup: CDR1 SGHKS, CDR2 YYEKEE (reference sequence). Trimming removed 0 bases at V and 5 bases at J, with 17 bases between. Written as DNA, the CDR3 is TGTGCCAGCAGCTTGGGGGGTGTTGCCACGGATTATGGCTACACCTTC. This gives the protein CASSLGGVATDYGYTF.

The V and J genes are TRBV2 and TRBJ1-2; the D gene is possibly TRBD1 (5 bases). V lost 1 base and J 4 bases, leaving 7 bases between the germline ends. Germline assignment: CDR1 SNHLY and CDR2 FYNNEI. This CDR3 contains 13 residues. DNA of the CDR3: TGTGCCAGCAGTGAAGGGACAAGCTATGGCTACACCTTC. Amino acids: CASSEGTSYGYTF.

V gene TRBV6-1 combines with J gene TRBJ2-5; perhaps TRBD1 as D (6 bases). This CDR3 has 13 amino acids. Trimming shortened V by 6 bases and J by 3 bases, and 11 bases separated the two germline ends. CDR1 and CDR2 from the germline V gene are MNHNS and SASEGT. The CDR3 is CASRWTEKETQYF. For the CDR3, the DNA is TGTGCCAGCAGATGGACAGAAAAAGAGACCCAGTACTTC.

V and J are TRBV6-1 and TRBJ1-4; D remains ambiguous. With 6 bases removed from V and 7 bases from J, the gap between germline ends came to 6 bases. Germline assignment: CDR1 MNHNS and CDR2 SASEGT. This CDR3 is 11 amino acids long. The CDR3 DNA follows: TGTGCCAGCAGGAACAGTGAAAAACTGTTTTTT. Amino acids: CASRNSEKLFF.

J is TRBJ2-7 and V is TRBV9, with D uncertain. V lost 0 bases and J lost 2, with 9 bases in between. Germline CDR1 reads SGDLS; CDR2 reads YYNGEE. The CDR3 contains 14 residues. This chain's CDR3 is CASSVVPGTYEQYF. The CDR3, as DNA: TGTGCCAGCAGCGTAGTCCCCGGTACCTACGAGCAGTACTTC.